The 30 T cell receptor beta chains below all came from one sample that was sequenced in a study of blood T cell repertoires in COVID-19. Generated by immunoSEQ multiplex PCR, the TCRdb table keeps only in-frame clones and is missing some. The table has some 74,000 clones, 83% seen once. Sample: peripheral blood. Source of these receptors: a man at least 80 years old with acute or convalescent COVID-19.

In this sample, this clone turned up once. The chain combines TRBV5-8 with TRBJ1-5; 9 positions match TRBD1. V trimming: 4 bases; J trimming: 7 bases; junction bases outside the gene matches: 9. The CDR3 covers 15 residues. CDR1 is SGHTS and CDR2 is YDEGEE in the germline V gene. CDR3 in DNA: TGTGCCAGCAGCCTAGGGACAGGGCCAGGGCAGCCCCAGCATTTT. Its translation is CASSLGTGPGQPQHF.

The V call is TRBV7-2, the J call TRBJ2-2; D perhaps matches TRBD1 (6 bases). V was trimmed by 1 base and J by 7 bases, leaving 13 bases between them. Germline assignment: CDR1 SGHTA and CDR2 FQGNSA. The CDR3 loop spans 15 amino acids. CDR3 bases: TGTGCCAGCAGCTTAGAGTCAGGGGTGGTCGGGGAGCTGTTTTTT. Translated: CASSLESGVVGELFF.

This chain joins TRBV5-4 and TRBJ1-2; D perhaps matches TRBD1 (6 bases). V gave up 7 bases and J gave up 4 bases, with 23 bases separating them. There are 16 residues in the CDR3. CDR1 and CDR2 from the germline V gene are SGHNT and YYREEE (reference sequence). CDR3 residues: CASSFGGASVGYGYTF. The CDR3, as DNA: TGTGCCAGCTCTTTTGGGGGGGCCTCAGTGGGCTATGGCTACACCTTC. The full variable domain, in which reference TRBV5-4 and TRBJ1-2 provide the parts outside the CDR3, is ETGVTQSPTHLIKTRGQQVTLRCSSQSGHNTVSWYQQALGQGPQFIFQYYREEENGRGNFPPRFSGLQFPNYSSELNVNALELDDSALYLCASSFGGASVGYGYTFGSGTRLTVV.

The chain links TRBV5-1 to TRBJ1-1; a weak D match, TRBD1 (6 bases). Per germline, CDR1 SGHRS and CDR2 YFSETQ. The CDR3 totals 14 residues. The V gene lost 1 base and the J gene lost 1 base, with 8 bases spanning the gap. The DNA for the CDR3 is TGCGCCAGCAGCTTGTTACAGGGGAACACTGAAGCTTTCTTT. Encoded protein: CASSLLQGNTEAFF.

The V gene is TRBV6-2 or TRBV6-3, the J gene TRBJ2-1; D is perhaps TRBD2 (5 bases). This CDR3 has 13 residues. V was trimmed by 6 bases and J by 4 bases, leaving 10 bases between them. From germline, CDR1 is MNHEY and CDR2 SVGEGT. This CDR3 reads CASSPRGYNEQFF. CDR3 bases: TGTGCCAGCAGCCCTCGGGGATACAATGAGCAGTTCTTC.

The chain has TRBV28 and TRBJ2-2, with 9 nucleotides matching TRBD1. V was clipped by 5 bases and J by 4 bases; unmatched bases: 8. The germline CDR1 and CDR2 sequences are MDHEN and SYDVKM. This CDR3 is 16 amino acids long. The CDR3 DNA reads as TGTGCCAGCAGTCACCCCGGGACAGGGTTCACCGGGGAGCTGTTTTTT. Translating gives CASSHPGTGFTGELFF.

The chain is built from TRBV6-5 and TRBJ2-2; D perhaps matches TRBD2 (6 bases). CDR1 and CDR2 from the germline V gene are MNHEY and SVGAGI. The V end was cut by 2 bases, the J end by 3 bases, with 10 bases between. The CDR3 runs to 15 residues. The CDR3 DNA sequence: TGTGCCAGCAGTTACGGAGGGGATCACACCGGGGAGCTGTTTTTT. This translates into CASSYGGDHTGELFF.

CDR3 loop: CATGRGASALSYEQYF. The CDR3 DNA sequence: TGTGCCACCGGGCGGGGGGCTAGCGCCTTATCCTACGAGCAGTACTTC. This chain links TRBV15 with TRBJ2-7; TRBD2 aligns across 8 bases. CDR3 size: 16 residues. Germline lookup yields CDR1 LNHNV and CDR2 YYDKDF (reference sequence). The trim removed 8 bases at V and 1 base at J, leaving 13 bases unmatched.

The V call is TRBV5-1, the J call TRBJ1-4, with TRBD1 identical over 7 bases. In germline, CDR1 is SGHRS, CDR2 YFSETQ. The CDR3 has 13 amino acids. V was pared by 2 bases and J by 13 bases, with 8 bases of the junction left unmatched. The CDR3 bases are TGCGCCAGCAGCTTTCGAGGGGGCGAGTTACTGTTTTTT. This encodes CASSFRGGELLFF.

This rearrangement joins TRBV18 to TRBJ1-1, with TRBD1 matching over 9 bases. Losses at the gene ends were 3 bases for V and 4 bases for J; bases not matched to a gene: 9. Germline CDR1 is KGHSH and CDR2 is LQKENI. The CDR3 runs to 16 residues. The CDR3 loop reads CASSPRVQGAGTEAFF. CDR3 DNA sequence: TGTGCCAGCTCACCGAGGGTACAGGGGGCGGGCACTGAAGCTTTCTTT.

The chain carries TRBV19 and TRBJ2-7; D perhaps matches TRBD1 (7 bases). Germline CDR1 is LNHDA and CDR2 is SQIVND (reference sequence). Trimming left V 5 bases short and J 9 bases short, with 14 bases between. The CDR3 spans 12 residues. CDR3 nucleotide sequence: TGTGCCAGTAGTGCCAGACAGGGAGGGCAGTACTTC. Translating gives CASSARQGGQYF.

The chain links TRBV11-2 to TRBJ2-3; 14 nucleotides align to TRBD2. Germline assignment: CDR1 SGHAT and CDR2 FQNNGV. CDR3 length: 16 amino acids. The J segment lost 4 bases and the V segment lost 5 bases, leaving 5 bases of the junction unmatched. Written as DNA, the CDR3 is TGTGCCAGCAGCGCAGCGGGACTAGCGGGAGCAGATACGCAGTATTTT. Its protein product is CASSAAGLAGADTQYF.

The gene calls are TRBV7-2 and TRBJ2-3, with 7 bases lining up with TRBD2. The CDR3 covers 17 residues. Trimming took 4 bases from V and 4 from J; bases not matched to a gene: 14. Germline V gene sequence: CDR1 SGHTA, CDR2 FQGNSA. The CDR3 region has the DNA TGTGCCAGCAGCTCCCAATTAGCGGGCCGCGGGGCAGATACGCAGTATTTT. Protein sequence: CASSSQLAGRGADTQYF.

The chain employs TRBV24-1 and TRBJ2-3, with D maybe TRBD1 (7 bases). V gave up 0 bases and J gave up 6 bases, with 18 bases separating them. The germline CDR1 and CDR2 sequences are KGHDR and SFDVKD. The CDR3 contains 17 residues. DNA for the CDR3: TGTGCCACCAGTGATTTGGAGGGGGCTCAGGCGGGGGATACGCAGTATTTT. It is translated as CATSDLEGAQAGDTQYF.

This clone was seen just once. The chain uses TRBV7-3 and TRBJ1-5; 7 bases line up with TRBD1. The V segment lost 8 bases and the J segment 7 bases; nucleotides outside the gene matches: 5. Germline V CDR1 and CDR2: SGHTA, FQGTGA. The CDR3 has 12 residues. The CDR3 DNA reads as TGTGCCAGCGACAGGGTTCGACAGCCCCAGCATTTT. Its protein is CASDRVRQPQHF.

The rearrangement joins TRBV18 to TRBJ2-1; 13 bases match TRBD2. V dropped 3 bases and J dropped 6; count of bases not matched to a gene: 5. The CDR3 covers 16 residues. Germline loops: CDR1 KGHSH, CDR2 LQKENI. The CDR3 sequence is CASSPKLAGGVNEQFF. The CDR3 bases are TGTGCCAGCTCACCTAAACTAGCGGGGGGGGTCAATGAGCAGTTCTTC.

This clone turned up a few times. The chain uses TRBV2 and TRBJ2-1; D remains ambiguous. CDR3 size: 11 residues. Trimming removed 5 bases from V and 5 bases from J, with 4 bases in between. Looked up from germline, CDR1 is SNHLY and CDR2 is FYNNEI. The DNA for the CDR3 is TGTGCCAGCAGTTTTAACAATGAGCAGTTCTTC. As protein: CASSFNNEQFF.

This chain uses TRBV7-2 with TRBJ1-1; no clear D. CDR1 and CDR2 (germline): SGHTA, FQGNSA. The CDR3 is made up of 11 amino acids. V was shortened by 8 bases and J by 8 bases, with 12 bases between the two germline ends. The CDR3 DNA is TGTGCCAGCCAACTTACCGTAGAAGCTTTCTTT. Translating gives CASQLTVEAFF.

V is TRBV28 and J is TRBJ1-2; TRBD1 is a possible D gene (5 bases). Trimming took 2 bases from V and 2 from J, leaving 12 bases between them. Germline CDR1 is MDHEN and CDR2 is SYDVKM. The CDR3 spans 15 residues. The CDR3 here is CASSLPRQLNYGYTF. The CDR3 DNA follows: TGTGCCAGCAGTTTACCCAGACAGCTAAACTATGGCTACACCTTC.

This chain joins TRBV30 and TRBJ1-1; D remains ambiguous. The germline V gene encodes CDR1 GTSNPN and CDR2 SVGIG (reference sequence). V lost 6 bases and J lost 5, with 16 bases in between. The CDR3 totals 13 residues. Written as DNA, the CDR3 is TGTGCCTGCTCCCAGGAGGATTGGACTGAAGCTTTCTTT. It specifies CACSQEDWTEAFF.

The rearrangement links TRBV5-6 to TRBJ2-7, with 9 bases that match TRBD1. V shed 6 bases, J shed 4 bases, and the junction held 14 bases outside the gene matches. The CDR3 runs 16 residues. In germline, CDR1 is SGHDT, CDR2 YYEEEE. For the CDR3, the DNA is TGTGCCAGCATCCCCCTCGGGGGACAGGGAATTTACGAGCAGTACTTC. This gives the protein CASIPLGGQGIYEQYF.

The V call is TRBV30, the J call TRBJ1-6, with D tentatively TRBD1 (5 bases). This CDR3 comprises 13 residues. Deletions cut 0 bases from V and 8 bases from J, with 8 bases between. The germline CDR1 and CDR2 sequences are GTSNPN and SVGIG (reference sequence). The CDR3 DNA sequence: TGTGCCTGGAGTGTACAGGCCGATTCACCCCTCCACTTT. Translated, it gives CAWSVQADSPLHF.

The chain has TRBV12-3 or TRBV12-4 and TRBJ2-7; perhaps TRBD2 as D (5 bases). The CDR3 length is 13 residues. V lost 6 bases to trimming and J lost 2 bases, with 11 bases between them. The CDR3 nucleotides are TGTGCCAGCAGAAGGCTAGCCCCCTACGAGCAGTACTTC. Amino acids: CASRRLAPYEQYF.

The genes are TRBV5-8 and TRBJ2-1; 8 bases agree with TRBD2. The CDR3 is 15 residues long. Looked up from germline, CDR1 is SGHTS and CDR2 is YDEGEE. V dropped 1 base and J dropped 3; count of bases not matched to a gene: 3. This CDR3 is CASSLLRGDYNEQFF. The CDR3 DNA reads as TGTGCCAGCAGCTTGTTGCGGGGGGACTACAATGAGCAGTTCTTC.

V usage is TRBV15 and J usage is TRBJ2-1, with a weak D call TRBD1 (6 bases). From germline, CDR1 is LNHNV and CDR2 YYDKDF (reference sequence). The CDR3 consists of 15 residues. Between the trimmed V and J ends, which lost 0 bases and 4 bases, there was a span of 10 bases. CDR3 sequence (DNA): TGTGCCACCAGCAGAGAGGGGGCCGCATACAATGAGCAGTTCTTC. The encoded protein is CATSREGAAYNEQFF.

The chain has TRBV3-1 (or the pseudogene TRBV3-2) and TRBJ2-1; a possible D gene is TRBD1 (6 bases). Trimming left V 3 bases short and J 0 bases short, with 15 bases between. This CDR3 is 17 amino acids long. CDR1 is LGHDT and CDR2 is YNNKEL in the germline V gene (reference sequence). CDR3 coding DNA: TGTGCCAGCAGCCAGGGCTTCACAGGGAGCTCCTACAATGAGCAGTTCTTC. The encoded protein is CASSQGFTGSSYNEQFF.

This clone appeared a single time. The chain joins TRBV23-1 to TRBJ1-1, with D uncertain. TRBV23-1 is flagged as an ORF with uncertain function. V lost 1 base and J 0 bases, leaving 24 bases between the germline ends. The CDR3 covers 20 residues. CDR3 amino acids: CASSQFISRVGHPLNTEAFF. CDR3 bases: TGCGCCAGCAGTCAATTTATTTCCCGGGTGGGTCATCCCCTGAACACTGAAGCTTTCTTT.

This clone was recorded once. The chain employs TRBV7-9 and TRBJ2-3; a possible D gene is TRBD2 (5 bases). Trimming removed 2 bases at V and 1 base at J, with 7 bases between. Germline CDR1 SEHNR, CDR2 FQNEAQ (reference sequence). There are 14 residues in the CDR3. The CDR3 nucleotides read TGTGCCAGCAGCTTACCCGGGGGCACAGATACGCAGTATTTT. Translating gives CASSLPGGTDTQYF.

The rearrangement joins TRBV7-2 to TRBJ1-3, with D hard to call. The CDR3 is made up of 15 amino acids. V lost 5 bases and J 3 bases, leaving 14 bases between the germline ends. Per the germline V gene, CDR1 is SGHTA and CDR2 is FQGNSA. In DNA form, the CDR3 reads TGTGCCAGCAGCCAAGGAATCGGGGTTGGAAACACCATATATTTT. Translated, it gives CASSQGIGVGNTIYF.

V gene TRBV7-2 combines with J gene TRBJ2-5, with 9 bases that match TRBD2. J gave up 5 bases and V 3 bases, and 4 bases lay outside the gene matches. This CDR3 comprises 14 residues. Germline assignment: CDR1 SGHTA and CDR2 FQGNSA. CDR3 amino acids: CASSLSGGRETQYF. The CDR3 nucleotides read TGTGCCAGCAGCTTGAGCGGGGGGCGGGAGACCCAGTACTTC.